These 13 T cell receptor beta chains originate from one sample sequenced in a study of T cell responses to AZD1222 COVID-19 vaccine. TCRdb's table, derived via immunoSEQ multiplex PCR, lists solely in-frame clones and lacks some. The repertoire consists of about 130,000 clones, with around 93% occurring once and the leading ten covering 6.5% to 8.5%. Material: peripheral blood, obtained 28 days after the second AZD1222 dose. Receptors were obtained from an adult who received the AZD1222 COVID-19 vaccine.

The gene calls are TRBV7-9 and TRBJ1-3, with TRBD1 matching 7 bases. The CDR3 is 15 amino acids. J gave up 3 bases and V 6 bases, and 8 bases lay outside the gene matches. Germline V gene lookup returns CDR1 SEHNR and CDR2 FQNEAQ (reference sequence). This CDR3 is CASSYTGAFGNTIYF. As DNA, the CDR3 is TGTGCCAGCAGTTATACAGGGGCTTTTGGAAACACCATATATTTT.

The V and J genes are TRBV4-1 and TRBJ1-2, with a weak D call TRBD1 (6 bases). This CDR3 has 18 amino acids. CDR1 MGHRA and CDR2 YSYEKL come from the germline V gene. Trimming pared 1 base from V and 5 bases from J, leaving 23 bases between. Written as DNA, the CDR3 is TGCGCCAGCAGCCAAGTAGCTACCCGCGGGAGGGACAAATATGGCTACACCTTC. Translation: CASSQVATRGRDKYGYTF.

The chain recombines TRBV3-1 (or the pseudogene TRBV3-2) with TRBJ1-5; no firm D call. The CDR3 has 13 amino acids. The V gene lost 1 base and the J gene lost 9 bases, with 10 bases spanning the gap. Germline assignment: CDR1 LGHDT and CDR2 YNNKEL (reference sequence). The CDR3, as DNA: TGTGCCAGCAGCCAAGGGGAGAGAGGGCCCCAGCATTTT. This gives the protein CASSQGERGPQHF.

The chain couples TRBV21-1 to TRBJ2-2; the table calls TRBD2, which could not be checked here. TRBV21-1 is recorded as a pseudogene. This CDR3 contains 18 residues. In nucleotides, the CDR3 is TGTGCCAGCAAGGAAGGAGTGGGTGAGGTTCGGTACACCGGGGAGCTGTTTTTT. This translates into CASKEGVGEVRYTGELFF.

This clone was recorded only once. This chain connects TRBV2 to TRBJ1-1, with unresolved D. Germline-derived CDR1 and CDR2 are SNHLY and FYNNEI. V was clipped by 3 bases and J by 3 bases, with 8 bases between them. This CDR3 comprises 13 residues. The CDR3: CASSDLKYTEAFF. In DNA, the CDR3 is TGTGCCAGCAGTGATTTAAAGTACACTGAAGCTTTCTTT.

The CDR3 nucleotides read TGTGCCAGCAGCTTAGGGCCCGTCACTGAAGCTTTCTTT. It specifies CASSLGPVTEAFF. J is TRBJ1-1 and V is TRBV11-3; D gene uncertain. V was cut by 1 base and J by 4 bases, with 7 bases left in between. CDR1 SGHNT and CDR2 YENEEA come from the germline V gene. The CDR3 is made up of 13 amino acids.

The chain is built from TRBV4-1 and TRBJ2-2, with 8 bases matching TRBD1. V shed 1 base and J 6 bases; nucleotides not matched to a gene: 1. The CDR3 consists of 14 residues. CDR1 and CDR2 from the germline V gene are MGHRA and YSYEKL. This chain's CDR3 is CASSQVQGAGELFF. CDR3 sequence (DNA): TGCGCCAGCAGCCAAGTACAGGGGGCCGGGGAGCTGTTTTTT.

The chain carries TRBV19 and TRBJ1-1; D remains ambiguous. This CDR3 is 13 amino acids long. Trimming took 3 bases from V and 4 from J, leaving 9 bases between them. Germline V CDR1 and CDR2: LNHDA, SQIVND (reference sequence). In DNA form, the CDR3 reads TGTGCCAGTAGTATCGCTGTTAGCACTGAAGCTTTCTTT. Its protein product is CASSIAVSTEAFF. Drawing the rest from reference TRBV19 and TRBJ1-1, the complete variable domain is DGGITQSPKYLFRKEGQNVTLSCEQNLNHDAMYWYRQDPGQGLRLIYYSQIVNDFQKGDIAEGYSVSREKKESFPLTVTSAQKNPTAFYLCASSIAVSTEAFFGQGTRLTVV.

The genes are TRBV19 and TRBJ2-7, with D unresolved. The germline V gene has CDR1 LNHDA and CDR2 SQIVND (reference sequence). The CDR3 runs to 11 residues. Between the trimmed V and J ends, which lost 3 bases and 5 bases, there was a span of 5 bases. The CDR3, as DNA: TGTGCCAGTAGTATCGACGACGAGCAGTACTTC. The encoded protein is CASSIDDEQYF. Filled out from reference TRBV19 and TRBJ2-7, the complete variable domain reads DGGITQSPKYLFRKEGQNVTLSCEQNLNHDAMYWYRQDPGQGLRLIYYSQIVNDFQKGDIAEGYSVSREKKESFPLTVTSAQKNPTAFYLCASSIDDEQYFGPGTRLTVT.

This sequence joins TRBV18 and TRBJ2-1, with 11 bases lining up with TRBD1. Germline V gene sequence: CDR1 KGHSH, CDR2 LQKENI. This CDR3 is built from 16 residues. The junction had 9 bases not matched to a gene; V was cut back by 4 bases and J by 7 bases. CDR3 sequence: CASSHISGTGGNEQFF. The CDR3 DNA reads as TGTGCCAGCTCACACATATCCGGGACAGGGGGAAATGAGCAGTTCTTC.

V and J are TRBV9 and TRBJ2-2; D unclear. V lost 0 bases, J lost 6 bases, and 6 bases lay in between. The germline V gene has CDR1 SGDLS and CDR2 YYNGEE. The CDR3 consists of 13 residues. The CDR3 region is CASSVGQAGELFF. The CDR3 coding sequence is TGTGCCAGCAGCGTAGGCCAAGCCGGGGAGCTGTTTTTT.

The CDR3 is CASSLGGQGTNYGYTF. DNA for the CDR3: TGCGCCAGCAGCTTGGGCGGACAGGGGACTAACTATGGCTACACCTTC. This chain uses TRBV5-1 with TRBJ1-2; TRBD1 agrees at 9 bases. The V gene's germline CDR1 is SGHRS and CDR2 YFSETQ. The CDR3 consists of 16 residues. With V trimmed by 0 bases and J by 0 bases, 3 bases remained unmatched.

This clone was counted a few times. The chain recombines TRBV11-3 with TRBJ2-7; D remains ambiguous. Germline V CDR1 and CDR2: SGHNT, YENEEA. This CDR3 has 13 amino acids. V lost 5 bases and J 4 bases, leaving 12 bases between the germline ends. CDR3 sequence (DNA): TGTGCCAGCAGCGAAAAGTTCTTATACGAGCAGTACTTC. It encodes CASSEKFLYEQYF.